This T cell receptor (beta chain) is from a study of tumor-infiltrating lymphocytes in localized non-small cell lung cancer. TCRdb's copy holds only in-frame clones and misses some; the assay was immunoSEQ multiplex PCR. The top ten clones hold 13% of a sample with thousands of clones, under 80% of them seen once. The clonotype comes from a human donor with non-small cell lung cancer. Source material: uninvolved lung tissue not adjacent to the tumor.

The CDR3 region has the DNA TGTGCCAGCAGCTTGGGGGGGGGCCGGAGCGATACGCAGTATTTT. Protein product: CASSLGGGRSDTQYF. The chain links TRBV5-4 to TRBJ2-3; TRBD2 might be the D (7 bases). The length of the CDR3 is 15 residues. Germline lookup yields CDR1 SGHNT and CDR2 YYREEE (reference sequence). The V and J ends lost 0 bases and 6 bases respectively, with 14 bases between them.